This T cell receptor (beta chain) emerged from a study of T cell repertoires and HLA-DP antigens. Germline-derived CDR1 and CDR2 are SGDLS and YYNGEE. V lost 5 bases, J lost 4 bases, and 11 bases stayed unmatched. CDR3 size: 16 residues. Notes on this clone: Its antigen is not known.

Profiling relied on immunoSEQ multiplex PCR, and the TCRdb table lists in-frame clones only, not all of them. Of over 60,000 clones listed, about four fifths are singletons. The TCR was taken from a man between 60 and 75 years old in good health and CMV-seronegative. The sequenced sample was CD4+ T cells from PBMCs. The chain couples TRBV9 to TRBJ2-3, with TRBD2 matching over 9 bases. The CDR3 bases are TGTGCCAGCAGTCGCACAGCGGGGGGCTGGGCAGATACGCAGTATTTT. Translated: CASSRTAGGWADTQYF.